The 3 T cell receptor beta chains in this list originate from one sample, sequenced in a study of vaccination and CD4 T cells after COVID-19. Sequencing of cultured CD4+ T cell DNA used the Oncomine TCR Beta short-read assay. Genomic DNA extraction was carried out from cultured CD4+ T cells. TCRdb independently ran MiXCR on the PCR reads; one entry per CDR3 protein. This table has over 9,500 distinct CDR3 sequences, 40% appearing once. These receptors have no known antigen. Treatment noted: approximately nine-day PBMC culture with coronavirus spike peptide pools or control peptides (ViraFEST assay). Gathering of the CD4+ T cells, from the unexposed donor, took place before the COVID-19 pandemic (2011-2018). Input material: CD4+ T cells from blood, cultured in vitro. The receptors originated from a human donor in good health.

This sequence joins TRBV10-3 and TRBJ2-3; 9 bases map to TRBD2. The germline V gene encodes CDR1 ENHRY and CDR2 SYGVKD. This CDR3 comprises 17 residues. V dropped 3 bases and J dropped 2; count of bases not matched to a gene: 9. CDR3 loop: CAISDPRAGGHTDTQYF. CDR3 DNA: TGTGCCATCAGTGACCCGAGAGCGGGAGGCCACACAGATACGCAGTATTTT.

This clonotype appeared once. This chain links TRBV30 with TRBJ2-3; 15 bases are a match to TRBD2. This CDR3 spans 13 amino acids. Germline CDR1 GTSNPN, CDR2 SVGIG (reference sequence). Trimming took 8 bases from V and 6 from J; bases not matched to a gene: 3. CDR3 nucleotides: TGTGCCCGGGGGACTAGCGGGGGGGATACGCAGTATTTT. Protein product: CARGTSGGDTQYF.

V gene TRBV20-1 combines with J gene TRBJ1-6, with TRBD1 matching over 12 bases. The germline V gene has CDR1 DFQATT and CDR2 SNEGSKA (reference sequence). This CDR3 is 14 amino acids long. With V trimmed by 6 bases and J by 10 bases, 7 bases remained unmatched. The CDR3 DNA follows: TGCAGTGCCCGGGACAGGGGGCAAAAATCACCCCTCCACTTT. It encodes CSARDRGQKSPLHF.